Shown below are 28 T cell receptor delta chains from a single sample sequenced in a study of gamma-delta T cells after stem cell transplantation. TCRdb re-called the RT-PCR reads using CATT. This table holds approximately 16,000 delta-chain clones, about 9.8% found once. The sample consisted of gamma-delta T cells. All receptors derive from a human donor. It is not recorded whose cells these are; they may come from a transplant donor.

On this clone itself: The protein recorded in TCRdb matches a much larger clone and deviates from this DNA's translation at residue 3, suggesting a read error; the protein here is obtained by translating the DNA. This chain connects TRDV2 to TRDJ1; 7 bases agree with TRDD3. CDR3 length: 15 residues. The germline V gene encodes CDR1 GEAIGNYY and CDR2 EKD. CDR3 bases: TGTGCCCGTGACACCGCCGGGGGATTAGGGGAAAAACTCATCTTT. Protein product: CARDTAGGLGEKLIF.

This clone was detected many times. The protein TCRdb gives is from a much larger clone and does not agree with this DNA's translation at residue 4, likely a read error; the protein shown here comes from the DNA. This chain joins TRDV2 and TRDJ1, with 7 bases identical to TRDD3. Germline CDR1 GEAIGNYY, CDR2 EKD. This CDR3 spans 20 amino acids. V trimming: 5 bases; J trimming: 0 bases; junction bases outside the gene matches: 23. Here the CDR3 reads CACGTLPSRAGGSYTDKLIF. In nucleotides, the CDR3 is TGTGCCTGTGGCACTCTACCTTCTAGGGCTGGGGGCTCGTACACCGATAAACTCATCTTT.

The sample holds a few counts of this clone. TCRdb's entry gives the protein of a much larger clone, which mismatches this DNA's translation at residue 14, likely from a read error; the protein reported here is translated from the DNA. This chain connects TRDV2 to TRDJ1; 10 bases are shared with TRDD3. The CDR3 totals 18 residues. J gave up 6 bases and V 0 bases, and 15 bases lay outside the gene matches. Germline V gene data show CDR1 as GEAIGNYY and CDR2 as EKD. CDR3 residues: CACDTVGTGGSGPNKLIF. In DNA, the CDR3 is TGTGCCTGTGACACCGTGGGAACTGGGGGATCCGGACCCAATAAACTCATCTTT.

With respect to this clone: TCRdb assigns this DNA the protein of a much larger clone, which departs from its translation at residue 12; this likely reflects a read error, and the protein shown comes from translating the DNA. The V and J genes are TRDV2 and TRDJ1; tentative D call: TRDD1 (6 bases). Germline V CDR1 and CDR2: GEAIGNYY, EKD. This CDR3 is 19 amino acids long. V dropped 3 bases and J dropped 10 bases, with 35 bases sitting between them. The CDR3 sequence is CACDAVISTRRNSTLGLIF. CDR3 nucleotide sequence: TGTGCCTGTGACGCCGTGATCTCGACGAGGAGGAATAGTACCTTGGGACTCATCTTT.

This clone showed up just a few times. This likely reflects a read error, since a far larger clone is one base away. The sample holds other DNA sequences that translate to the same CDR3. The V and J genes are TRDV1 and TRDJ2; 9 bases align to TRDD3. Germline loops: CDR1 TSWWSYY, CDR2 QGS. CDR3 length: 23 residues. V was pared by 5 bases and J by 2 bases, with 27 bases of the junction left unmatched. The CDR3: CALGKGILLKYGGILDLTAQLFF. The CDR3 DNA reads as TGTGCTCTTGGGAAGGGGATTCTACTGAAATACGGGGGGATACTGGACTTGACAGCACAACTCTTCTTT.

There are many counts of this clone. Only one base separates this from a far larger clonotype, so it likely reflects a read error. At the DNA level, this CDR3 is encoded by other sequences in the same sample as well. The CDR3 spells CACDTVSLGDTSTQSTDKLIF. For the CDR3, the DNA is TGTGCCTGTGACACCGTGTCACTGGGGGATACTTCTACTCAATCCACCGATAAACTCATCTTT. J is TRDJ1 and V is TRDV2, with 12 bases matching TRDD3. This CDR3 is built from 21 residues. CDR1 is GEAIGNYY, CDR2 EKD, per germline. V shed 0 bases and J 1 base; nucleotides not matched to a gene: 17.

Details on this clone: One end of the junction is discordant with germline, which a read error may explain. The V call is TRDV2, the J call TRDJ1; D is perhaps TRDD2 (6 bases). The CDR3 sequence is 20 residues long. Germline CDR1 and CDR2: GEAIGNYY and EKD. The CDR3 region has the DNA TGTGCCTGTGACACCGTACCTTCCCCCGTCCGGGTGGCCGTCACCGATACACTCATCTTT. Its translation is CACDTVPSPVRVAVTDTLIF.

This clone was seen a few times. TCRdb records a much larger clone's protein for this DNA, with a difference at residue 12 that likely arises from a read error; the protein given is the translation of the DNA. This sequence joins TRDV2 and TRDJ1; 8 positions agree with TRDD3. Germline CDR1 GEAIGNYY, CDR2 EKD. The CDR3 totals 16 residues. The CDR3 sequence: CACDPLGDRDTYKLIF. CDR3 sequence (DNA): TGTGCCTGTGACCCTCTGGGGGACCGAGACACCTATAAACTCATCTTT.

In this sample, this clone turned up a few times. One end of the junction fails to match germline, which may point to a read error. The chain has TRDV2 and TRDJ1; D is perhaps TRDD3 (5 bases). Looked up from germline, CDR1 is GEAIGNYY and CDR2 is EKD. This CDR3 has 21 amino acids. The CDR3 is CACDTVECNLRTGVLTAKLIF. As DNA, the CDR3 is TGTGCCTGTGACACCGTTGAGTGCAACCTGCGTACTGGTGTACTCACCGCTAAACTCATCTTT.

As to this clone: The protein that TCRdb holds for this DNA derives from a much larger clone and differs from the translated DNA at residue 3, which likely indicates a read error; the protein shown here is translated from the DNA. The V and J genes are TRDV2 and TRDJ1; 11 bases are shared with TRDD3. CDR3 length: 17 residues. Per the germline V gene, CDR1 is GEAIGNYY and CDR2 is EKD. The CDR3 nucleotides read TGTGCCTTTGACTCTCTCATGGGGGATACGGTCACCGATAAACTCATCTTT. It codes for CAFDSLMGDTVTDKLIF.

This clone has at least ten counts. This DNA's translation and the protein TCRdb lists, from a much larger clone, do not match at residue 12, likely due to a read error; the protein shown is translated from the DNA. The rearrangement links TRDV2 to TRDJ1, with 11 bases matching TRDD3. The CDR3 totals 15 residues. Germline V gene lookup returns CDR1 GEAIGNYY and CDR2 EKD. The CDR3 DNA follows: TGTGCCTGTGACAATCTGGGGGATACTGGCGATAACCTCATCTTT. Protein sequence: CACDNLGDTGDNLIF.

This clone was detected only a few times. TCRdb assigns this DNA the protein of a much larger clone, which departs from its translation at residue 13; this likely reflects a read error, and the protein shown comes from translating the DNA. The CDR3 is CACDTLGTWSDKPIF. The CDR3 DNA reads as TGTGCCTGTGACACCCTGGGGACGTGGAGCGATAAACCCATCTTT. The chain recombines TRDV2 with TRDJ1; tentatively, D is TRDD3 (6 bases). The CDR3 is 15 residues long. CDR1 GEAIGNYY and CDR2 EKD come from the germline V gene.

This clone was counted at least ten times. This is likely an artifact of a read error, given a far larger clone one base away. Other DNA sequences in this sample translate to the same CDR3. The chain joins TRDV2 to TRDJ1; D gene unclear. There are 16 residues in the CDR3. Germline-derived CDR1 and CDR2 are GEAIGNYY and EKD. The V gene lost 0 bases and the J gene lost 3 bases, with 16 bases spanning the gap. In DNA, the CDR3 is TGTGCCTGTGACACCGTCCAACACACCAACGCCGATAAACTCATCTTT. The encoded protein is CACDTVQHTNADKLIF.

This clone appeared many times. The rearrangement uses TRDV2 and TRDJ1, with TRDD3 matching 7 bases. The length of the CDR3 is 18 residues. CDR1 is GEAIGNYY and CDR2 is EKD in the germline V gene. After removal of 0 bases from V and 2 bases from J, the junction contained 14 bases not matched to a gene. The CDR3 nucleotides are TGTGCCTGTGACACCCTCAAATTCCAGGTGGATACGACCGATAAACTCATCTTT. Amino acid sequence: CACDTLKFQVDTTDKLIF.

This clone has a handful of counts. Germline is not matched at one junction end, which may reflect a read error. The sample has other DNA sequences that encode this CDR3 too. The rearrangement joins TRDV2 to TRDJ1; 8 nucleotides match TRDD3. Germline CDR1 is GEAIGNYY and CDR2 is EKD. The CDR3 length is 16 residues. CDR3 bases: TGTGCCTGTGACCTACTGGGGGCCTCGTACACCTATAAACTCATCTTT. This encodes CACDLLGASYTYKLIF.

About this clone itself: This likely traces to a read error, being one base from a far larger clone. This same CDR3 is encoded by further DNA sequences in the sample. The chain joins TRDV2 to TRDJ1; 7 positions match TRDD3. Germline trimming cut 4 bases from V and 4 bases from J; bases unmatched to any gene: 14. The CDR3 loop spans 16 amino acids. In germline, CDR1 is GEAIGNYY, CDR2 EKD. Written as DNA, the CDR3 is TGTGCCTGTGATACCGTAGGGGATAGTATGGGCGATAAACTCATCTTT. Protein: CACDTVGDSMGDKLIF.

This clone occurred a few times. A far bigger clonotype differs at one base, so this is likely a read error. Other DNA sequences in this specimen translate into the identical CDR3. The gene calls are TRDV2 and TRDJ1; D might be TRDD2 or TRDD3, each matching 5 bases. From germline, CDR1 is GEAIGNYY and CDR2 EKD. The V end lost 1 base, the J end lost 0 bases, and 26 bases lay between the germline ends. This CDR3 has 20 residues. CDR3 protein: CACDTLPSRAGGSYTDKLIF. The DNA for the CDR3 is TGTGCCTGTGACACTCTACCTTCTAGGGCAGGGGGCTCGTACACCGATAAACTCATCTTT.

The V call is TRDV2, the J call TRDJ1, with D hard to call. The germline gives CDR1 GEAIGNYY, CDR2 EKD. Trimming pared 0 bases from V and 6 bases from J, leaving 28 bases between. This CDR3 spans 19 amino acids. CDR3 sequence (DNA): TGTGCCTGTGACACCAGAAGAGTGAGTGGGTCCCGTTCCCCCTATAAACTCATCTTT. Its translation: CACDTRRVSGSRSPYKLIF.

This clone was observed a few times. The protein recorded in TCRdb matches a much larger clone and deviates from this DNA's translation at residue 5, suggesting a read error; the protein here is obtained by translating the DNA. This chain joins TRDV2 and TRDJ3; 8 nucleotides match TRDD3. Germline CDR1 is GEAIGNYY and CDR2 is EKD. Trimming took 3 bases from V and 0 from J; bases not matched to a gene: 9. This CDR3 contains 19 residues. The CDR3 loop reads CACDALGDKSSWDTRQMFF. The CDR3 DNA reads TGTGCCTGTGACGCCCTGGGGGACAAGAGCTCCTGGGACACCCGACAGATGTTTTTC.

About this clone: A far larger clone is off by one base, so a read error is likely. In the same sample, other DNA sequences code for this CDR3. The rearrangement uses TRDV1 and TRDJ1, with 12 bases that match TRDD3. There are 24 residues in the CDR3. The V gene's germline CDR1 is TSWWSYY and CDR2 QGS. The DNA of the CDR3 is TGTGCTCTTGGGGAACGAGACCACTCAGATTACTGGGGGATACTGGGGGACTACACCGATAAGCTCATCTTT. This encodes CALGERDHSDYWGILGDYTDKLIF.

As for this clone: TCRdb pairs this DNA with a much larger clone's protein that differs at residue 6, likely a read error; the protein shown was translated from the DNA. The chain combines TRDV2 with TRDJ1, with TRDD3 identical over 9 bases. With V trimmed by 1 base and J by 0 bases, 20 bases remained unmatched. The CDR3 covers 21 residues. Germline V gene data show CDR1 as GEAIGNYY and CDR2 as EKD. The CDR3 DNA reads TGTGCCTGTGACACTGTGGTTCTGGGCTGGGGGATTTTGCTGTACACCGATAAACTCATCTTT. Its protein is CACDTVVLGWGILLYTDKLIF.

Comments on this clone: A far larger clone is off by one base, so a read error is likely. Distinct nucleotide sequences in the sample also encode this CDR3. The genes are TRDV2 and TRDJ1, with 9 nucleotides matching TRDD3. Germline-derived CDR1 and CDR2 are GEAIGNYY and EKD. This CDR3 is built from 21 residues. CDR3 in amino acids: CACDTVQKSLGDETYTDKLIF. The CDR3 region has the DNA TGTGCCTGTGACACCGTTCAAAAAAGTCTGGGGGATGAAACGTACACAGATAAACTCATCTTT.

As for this clone: Given a far larger clone just one base away, this is likely a sequencing read error. Within the sample, other DNA sequences also encode this same CDR3. The V gene is TRDV1, the J gene TRDJ1; D might be TRDD3 (5 bases). From germline, CDR1 is TSWWSYY and CDR2 QGS. Between the trimmed V and J ends, which lost 9 bases and 3 bases, there was a span of 26 bases. This CDR3 has 17 residues. The CDR3 region is CALGKRITFRASDKLIF. For the CDR3, the DNA is TGTGCTCTGGGGAAACGAATCACATTTCGGGCTTCCGATAAACTCATCTTT.

About this clone: A read error is the likely source, as a far larger clone sits one nucleotide away. Other DNA sequences in the sample encode the same CDR3. This chain connects TRDV2 to TRDJ3; 12 bases fit TRDD3. V shed 4 bases, J shed 1 base, and the junction held 25 bases outside the gene matches. Germline CDR1 and CDR2: GEAIGNYY and EKD. The CDR3 loop spans 25 amino acids. CDR3 protein: CACDTVGSVRLGDTLGSWDTRQMFF. The CDR3 bases are TGTGCCTGTGATACCGTCGGGAGTGTACGACTGGGGGATACCCTAGGGTCCTGGGACACCCGACAGATGTTTTTC.

In regard to this clone: Relative to the germline gene, one junction end is altered; a read error may explain this. The gene calls are TRDV2 and TRDJ1, with D perhaps matching TRDD3 (5 bases). CDR3 length: 21 amino acids. Germline V gives CDR1 GEAIGNYY, CDR2 EKD. The CDR3 coding sequence is TGTGCCTGTGACACCGTTGAGTTCCACCTGCTTACTGGTGTACTCACCGCTAAACTCATCTTT. Translation gives CACDTVEFHLLTGVLTAKLIF.

This clone was counted only a few times. TCRdb's protein, taken from a much larger clone, differs from this DNA's translation at residue 15, likely owing to a read error; the protein displayed comes from the DNA. The chain has TRDV2 and TRDJ1, with 9 nucleotides matching TRDD3. This CDR3 has 19 residues. The germline V gene encodes CDR1 GEAIGNYY and CDR2 EKD. As DNA, the CDR3 is TGTGCCTGTGACACACTAACTGGGGGAGTTCCATCGTACACCAATAAACTCATCTTT. Amino acids: CACDTLTGGVPSYTNKLIF.

This clone has only a few counts. A far larger clone lies a single base away; this is likely a read error. The same CDR3 is also encoded by other DNA sequences in this sample. The chain recombines TRDV2 with TRDJ3, with 12 bases lining up with TRDD3. The trim removed 4 bases at V and 0 bases at J, leaving 9 bases unmatched. The CDR3 consists of 20 residues. Germline CDR1 GEAIGNYY, CDR2 EKD. The CDR3 sequence is CACERVLGDTSSWDTRQMFF. CDR3 sequence (DNA): TGTGCCTGTGAACGAGTACTGGGGGATACCAGCTCCTGGGACACCCGACAGATGTTTTTC.

A remark on this clone: A much more abundant neighbour one base away suggests this may be a read error. This chain's CDR3 is CACDTGRAQKGDRSAKLIF. The CDR3 DNA is TGTGCCTGTGACACCGGTAGGGCTCAGAAGGGGGATAGAAGCGCTAAACTCATCTTT. The chain combines TRDV2 with TRDJ1; 8 bases line up with TRDD3. The CDR3 loop spans 19 amino acids. V lost 0 bases, J lost 7 bases, and 21 bases stayed unmatched. The germline gives CDR1 GEAIGNYY, CDR2 EKD.